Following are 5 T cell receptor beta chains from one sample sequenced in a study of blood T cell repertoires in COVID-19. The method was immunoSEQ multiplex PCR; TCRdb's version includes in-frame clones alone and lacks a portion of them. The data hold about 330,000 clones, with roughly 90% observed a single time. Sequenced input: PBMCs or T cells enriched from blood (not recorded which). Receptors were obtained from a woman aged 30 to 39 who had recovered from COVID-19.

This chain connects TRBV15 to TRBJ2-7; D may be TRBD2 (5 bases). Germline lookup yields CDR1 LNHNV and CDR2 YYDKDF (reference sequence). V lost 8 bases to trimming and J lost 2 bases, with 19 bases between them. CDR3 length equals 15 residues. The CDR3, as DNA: TGTGCCACCGGGGAGCGGCTTGAACCCACCTACGAGCAGTACTTC. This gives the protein CATGERLEPTYEQYF.

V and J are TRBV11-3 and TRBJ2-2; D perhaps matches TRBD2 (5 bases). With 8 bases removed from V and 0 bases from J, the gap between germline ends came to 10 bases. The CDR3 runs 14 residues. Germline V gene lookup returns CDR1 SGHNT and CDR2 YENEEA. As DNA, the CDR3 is TGTGCCAGCCTGACCGGGGCGAACACCGGGGAGCTGTTTTTT. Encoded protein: CASLTGANTGELFF.

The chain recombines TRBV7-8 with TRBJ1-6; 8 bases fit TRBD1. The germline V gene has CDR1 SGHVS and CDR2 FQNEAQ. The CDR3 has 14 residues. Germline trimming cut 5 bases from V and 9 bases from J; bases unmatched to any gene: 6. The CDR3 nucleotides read TGTGCCAGCAGCCGGACAGGGTTATTTTCACCCCTCCACTTT. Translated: CASSRTGLFSPLHF.

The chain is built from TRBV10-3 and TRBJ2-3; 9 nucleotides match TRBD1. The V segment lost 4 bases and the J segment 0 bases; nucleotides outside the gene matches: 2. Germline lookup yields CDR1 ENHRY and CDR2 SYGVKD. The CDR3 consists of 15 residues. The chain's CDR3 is CAISVGQGSTDTQYF. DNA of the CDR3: TGTGCCATCAGTGTTGGACAGGGGAGCACAGATACGCAGTATTTT.

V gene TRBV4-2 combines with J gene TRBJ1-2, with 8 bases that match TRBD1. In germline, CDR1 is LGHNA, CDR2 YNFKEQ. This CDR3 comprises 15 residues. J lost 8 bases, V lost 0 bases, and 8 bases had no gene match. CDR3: CASSQDGDRGFGYTF. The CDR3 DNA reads TGTGCCAGCAGCCAAGATGGCGACAGGGGCTTCGGCTACACCTTC.